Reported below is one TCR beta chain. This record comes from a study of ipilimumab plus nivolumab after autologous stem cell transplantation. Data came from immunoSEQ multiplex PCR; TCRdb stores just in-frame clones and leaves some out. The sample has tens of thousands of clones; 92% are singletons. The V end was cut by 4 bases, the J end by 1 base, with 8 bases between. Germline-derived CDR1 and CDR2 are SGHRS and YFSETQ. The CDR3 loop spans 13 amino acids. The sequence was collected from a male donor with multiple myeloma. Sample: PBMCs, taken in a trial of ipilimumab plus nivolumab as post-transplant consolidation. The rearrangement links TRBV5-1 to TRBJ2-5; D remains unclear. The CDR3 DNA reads TGCGCCAGCAGCCCCTTAGCCCAAGAGACCCAGTACTTC. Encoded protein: CASSPLAQETQYF. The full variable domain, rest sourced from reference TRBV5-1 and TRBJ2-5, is KAGVTQTPRYLIKTRGQQVTLSCSPISGHRSVSWYQQTPGQGLQFLFEYFSETQRNKGNFPGRFSGRQFSNSRSEMNVSTLELGDSALYLCASSPLAQETQYFGPGTRLLVL.